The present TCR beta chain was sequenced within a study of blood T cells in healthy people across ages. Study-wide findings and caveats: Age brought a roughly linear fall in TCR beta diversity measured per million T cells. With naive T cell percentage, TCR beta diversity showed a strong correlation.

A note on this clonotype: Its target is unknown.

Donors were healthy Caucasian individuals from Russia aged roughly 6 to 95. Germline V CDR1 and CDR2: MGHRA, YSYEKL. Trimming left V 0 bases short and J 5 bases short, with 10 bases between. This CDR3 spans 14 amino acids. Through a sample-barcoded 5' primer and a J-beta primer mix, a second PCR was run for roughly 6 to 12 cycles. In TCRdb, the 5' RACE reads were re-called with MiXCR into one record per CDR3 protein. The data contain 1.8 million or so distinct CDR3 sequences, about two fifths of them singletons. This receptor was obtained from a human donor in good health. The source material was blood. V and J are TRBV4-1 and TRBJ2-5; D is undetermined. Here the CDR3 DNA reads TGCGCCAGCAGCCAAGATTATTCATCGGAGACCCAGTACTTC. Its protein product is CASSQDYSSETQYF.